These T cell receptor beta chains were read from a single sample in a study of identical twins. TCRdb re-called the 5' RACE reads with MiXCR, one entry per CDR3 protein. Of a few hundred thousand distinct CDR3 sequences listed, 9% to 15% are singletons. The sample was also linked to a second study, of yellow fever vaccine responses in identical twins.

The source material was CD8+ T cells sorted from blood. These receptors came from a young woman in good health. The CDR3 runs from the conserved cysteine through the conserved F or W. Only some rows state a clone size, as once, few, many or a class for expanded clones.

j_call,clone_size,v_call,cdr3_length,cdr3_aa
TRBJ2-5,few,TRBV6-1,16,CASSEWGSGARETQYF
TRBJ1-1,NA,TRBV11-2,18,CASSGGTAPDQQNTEAFF
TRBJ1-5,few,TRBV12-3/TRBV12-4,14,CASSPGQFHQPQHF
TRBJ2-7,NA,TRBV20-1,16,CSADSYSSGRTYEQYF
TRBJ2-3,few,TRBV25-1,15,CASSDYRGRQDTQYF
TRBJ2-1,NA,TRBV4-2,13,CASSQLTSVEQFF
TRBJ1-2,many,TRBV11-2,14,CASTPWPEDYGYTF
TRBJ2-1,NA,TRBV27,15,CASTPLSSGGNEQFF
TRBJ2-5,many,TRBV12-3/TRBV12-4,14,CASSPRTGGETQYF
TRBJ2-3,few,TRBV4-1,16,CASSQEVGGNTDTQYF
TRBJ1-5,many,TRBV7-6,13,CASSLGGHQPQHF